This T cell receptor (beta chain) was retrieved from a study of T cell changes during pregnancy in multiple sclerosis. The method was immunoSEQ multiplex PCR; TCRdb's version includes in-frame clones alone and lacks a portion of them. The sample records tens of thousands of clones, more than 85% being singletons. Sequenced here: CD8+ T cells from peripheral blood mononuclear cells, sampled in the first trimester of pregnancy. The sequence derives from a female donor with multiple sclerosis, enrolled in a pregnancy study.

The CDR3 DNA reads TGTGCCGGAAGCGGGGGCATCCAAGAGACCCAGTACTTC. Translation gives CAGSGGIQETQYF. The chain couples TRBV2 to TRBJ2-5, with TRBD2 matching over 8 bases. The length of the CDR3 is 13 residues. The germline V gene has CDR1 SNHLY and CDR2 FYNNEI. The ends lost 11 bases at V and 1 base at J; junction bases unmatched: 6.